What follows is one T cell receptor (beta chain) and its context. V was clipped by 3 bases and J by 0 bases; unmatched bases: 4. Germline V gene sequence: CDR1 GTSNPN, CDR2 SVGIG (reference sequence). The CDR3 is 14 amino acids. This record comes from a study of blood T cell repertoires in COVID-19. Clones were sequenced by immunoSEQ multiplex PCR, and TCRdb holds only the in-frame ones, with some missing. The sample consists of about 93,000 clones, around nine tenths of them appearing once. Material: peripheral blood. The chain has TRBV30 and TRBJ1-1, with TRBD1 identical over 7 bases. The sequence was collected from a man aged 50 to 60 with acute or convalescent COVID-19. The CDR3 here is CAWSPGTVNTEAFF. In nucleotides, the CDR3 is TGTGCCTGGAGCCCCGGGACAGTGAACACTGAAGCTTTCTTT. The variable domain in full, completed from reference TRBV30 and TRBJ1-1, reads SQTIHQWPATLVQPVGSPLSLECTVEGTSNPNLYWYRQAAGRGLQLLFYSVGIGQISSEVPQNLSASRPQDRQFILSSKKLLLSDSGFYLCAWSPGTVNTEAFFGQGTRLTVV.